This TCR beta chain is from a study of cytomegalovirus exposure and HLA in healthy donors. General study findings and limits: When analyzed later, the rates of TCR association showed variation by HLA locus, with DRB1 the most and HLA-C the fewest.

Concerning this clone itself: Antigen unknown.

The PCR made use of 60 Vbeta and 13 Jbeta primers. Method: immunoSEQ multiplex PCR; TCRdb's copy keeps in-frame clones and lacks some. Among about 210,000 clones listed, roughly 85% were seen once. CDR3 size: 16 residues. The V end lost 0 bases, the J end lost 3 bases, and 12 bases lay between the germline ends. CDR1 is SGHRS, CDR2 YFSETQ, per germline. The sequence was obtained from a male donor in good health and CMV-seronegative. Sequencing was done on a sample of PBMCs. The chain has TRBV5-1 and TRBJ2-2; a possible D gene is TRBD1 (5 bases). CDR3 nucleotides: TGCGCCAGCAGCTTGGAAGGGGCTCGGGACACCGGGGAGCTGTTTTTT. Its protein is CASSLEGARDTGELFF.